The 31 T cell receptor beta chains listed next were all sequenced from one sample in a study of breast tumors, draining lymph nodes, adjacent tissues. TCRdb reprocessed the multiplex PCR reads via MiXCR and lists one record per CDR3 protein. This table has some 120,000 distinct CDR3 sequences, just under 20% appearing once. Axillary draining lymph nodes of breast cancer patients supplied the node samples. The sequenced sample was axillary lymph node tissue. Receptors were obtained from a female donor with breast cancer. Some clones in this sample may be carry-over from other donors' samples.

A note on this clonotype: A single base separates this from a much larger clone, so it may be a read error. The rearrangement links TRBV4-1 to TRBJ2-2, with D tentatively TRBD2 (7 bases). The CDR3 runs 17 residues. Germline loops: CDR1 MGHRA, CDR2 YSYEKL. This CDR3 is CASSQVKGGINTGGLFF. The CDR3 nucleotides read TGCGCCAGCAGCCAAGTCAAGGGGGGGATTAACACCGGGGGGCTGTTTTTT.

This clonotype was picked up many times. V gene TRBV5-1 combines with J gene TRBJ1-2; D gene unclear. The CDR3 sequence is 11 residues long. The germline V and J ends were trimmed by 4 bases and 7 bases, with 8 bases remaining between them. Per germline, CDR1 SGHRS and CDR2 YFSETQ. CDR3 DNA: TGCGCCAGCAGCCTGCGGTTTGGCTACACCTTC. Residues: CASSLRFGYTF.

At least ten counts were recorded for this clonotype. The germline gene is not matched at one end of the junction; a read error may be the cause. V usage is TRBV7-3 and J usage is TRBJ2-2, with D perhaps TRBD2 (6 bases). CDR3 size: 15 residues. Germline V gene sequence: CDR1 SGHTA, CDR2 FQGTGA. For the CDR3, the DNA is TGTGCCAGCAGCTTAAGTGGGGAGGTCGCCGGGGGGCTGTTTTTT. It codes for CASSLSGEVAGGLFF. The variable domain in full, completed from reference TRBV7-3 and TRBJ2-2, reads GAGVSQTPSNKVTEKGKYVELRCDPISGHTALYWYRQSLGQGPEFLIYFQGTGAADDSGLPNDRFFAVRPEGSVSTLKIQRTERGDSAVYLCASSLSGEVAGGLFFGEGSRLTVL.

This clonotype has at least ten counts. The V call is TRBV11-2, the J call TRBJ1-5, with TRBD1 as a possible D gene (5 bases). The length of the CDR3 is 13 residues. V shed 5 bases and J shed 6 bases, with 11 bases lying between them. The V gene's germline CDR1 is SGHAT and CDR2 FQNNGV. In DNA, the CDR3 is TGTGCCAGCAGCGACCAGACAGTTCAGCCCCAGCATTTT. As protein: CASSDQTVQPQHF.

This clonotype was observed many times. The rearrangement joins TRBV28 to TRBJ1-4, with D perhaps TRBD1 (5 bases). Germline CDR1 and CDR2: MDHEN and SYDVKM. The CDR3 consists of 13 residues. V dropped 7 bases and J dropped 4 bases, with 10 bases sitting between them. CDR3 coding DNA: TGTGCCAGCAAAGGACACGATAATGAAAAACTGTTTTTT. Protein: CASKGHDNEKLFF.

The CDR3 region is CASSAGGADEQYF. CDR3 nucleotide sequence: TGTGCCAGCAGCGCAGGGGGGGCGGACGAGCAGTACTTC. The rearrangement links TRBV11-3 to TRBJ2-7; D tentatively fits TRBD1 or TRBD2 (7 bases each). V was trimmed by 5 bases and J by 5 bases, leaving 13 bases between them. Germline V gene lookup returns CDR1 SGHNT and CDR2 YENEEA. The CDR3 is made up of 13 amino acids. Using reference TRBV11-3 and TRBJ2-7 for the parts outside the CDR3, the full variable domain is EAGVVQSPRYKIIEKKQPVAFWCNPISGHNTLYWYLQNLGQGPELLIRYENEEAVDDSQLPKDRFSAERLKGVDSTLKIQPAELGDSAVYLCASSAGGADEQYFGPGTRLTVT.

This clonotype turned up a few times. The J gene is TRBJ2-6, the V gene TRBV12-3 or TRBV12-4, with D possibly TRBD2 on 5 matching bases. The CDR3 extends over 13 amino acids. V was cut by 7 bases and J by 3 bases, with 7 bases left in between. This CDR3 reads CASKRVGANVLTF. The CDR3 nucleotides read TGTGCCAGCAAGAGGGTTGGGGCCAACGTCCTGACTTTC.

This clonotype was detected many times. The chain couples TRBV2 to TRBJ2-5, with TRBD2 as a possible D gene (7 bases). Germline V gene sequence: CDR1 SNHLY, CDR2 FYNNEI. V lost 6 bases, J lost 5 bases, and 10 bases lay in between. The CDR3 runs 12 residues. The DNA for the CDR3 is TGTGCCAGCAGGGAGGGGGGGGAGACCCAGTACTTC. Amino acids: CASREGGETQYF. The complete variable domain, with remaining parts taken from reference TRBV2 and TRBJ2-5, reads EPEVTQTPSHQVTQMGQEVILRCVPISNHLYFYWYRQILGQKVEFLVSFYNNEISEKSEIFDDQFSVERPDGSNFTLKIRSTKLEDSAMYFCASREGGETQYFGPGTRLLVL.

This clonotype was recorded at least ten times. The chain joins TRBV7-2 to TRBJ2-7; D is uncertain. The CDR3 consists of 13 residues. V shed 5 bases and J shed 5 bases, with 13 bases lying between them. Looked up from germline, CDR1 is SGHTA and CDR2 is FQGNSA. CDR3 in DNA: TGTGCCAGCAGCCCCAACTCGGATCACGAGCAGTACTTC. It encodes CASSPNSDHEQYF.

The J gene is TRBJ1-5, the V gene TRBV20-1; no clear D. The germline V gene encodes CDR1 DFQATT and CDR2 SNEGSKA (reference sequence). Trimming stripped 1 base from V and 1 base from J, with 8 bases between. This CDR3 contains 14 residues. Written as DNA, the CDR3 is TGCAGTGCTAGAGTTGGCAGGAGCAATCAGCCCCAGCATTTT. This gives the protein CSARVGRSNQPQHF.

This clonotype showed up just a few times. The chain employs TRBV28 and TRBJ2-1; D perhaps matches TRBD1 (5 bases). Per germline, CDR1 MDHEN and CDR2 SYDVKM. V lost 3 bases to trimming and J lost 4 bases, with 7 bases between them. The CDR3 totals 13 residues. CDR3 bases: TGTGCCAGCAGTTTCAGGGAATACAATGAGCAGTTCTTC. Protein product: CASSFREYNEQFF.

This clonotype has just one count. The chain has TRBV15 and TRBJ1-1; TRBD1 aligns across 8 bases. This CDR3 is 16 amino acids long. With 3 bases clipped from V and 5 bases from J, the junction kept 11 bases outside the gene matches. Per the germline V gene, CDR1 is LNHNV and CDR2 is YYDKDF (reference sequence). The CDR3 DNA follows: TGTGCCACCAGCAGTCCATGGACAGGGATCGGTACTGAAGCTTTCTTT. This gives the protein CATSSPWTGIGTEAFF. The entire variable domain, with the rest obtained from reference TRBV15 and TRBJ1-1, is as follows: DAMVIQNPRYQVTQFGKPVTLSCSQTLNHNVMYWYQQKSSQAPKLLFHYYDKDFNNEADTPDNFQSRRPNTSFCFLDIRSPGLGDTAMYLCATSSPWTGIGTEAFFGQGTRLTVV.

This clonotype was observed many times. J is TRBJ2-7 and V is TRBV29-1; D gene unclear. The V end lost 5 bases, the J end lost 1 base, and 3 bases lay between the germline ends. Germline lookup yields CDR1 SQVTM and CDR2 ANQGSEA. The CDR3 covers 10 residues. CDR3 DNA sequence: TGCAGCGTTAAATCCTACGAGCAGTACTTC. Translation: CSVKSYEQYF.

This clonotype was counted many times. The chain couples TRBV5-1 to TRBJ2-2, with D unclear. Trimming shortened V by 3 bases and J by 3 bases, and 9 bases separated the two germline ends. Germline V lookup: CDR1 SGHRS, CDR2 YFSETQ. CDR3 length equals 14 residues. The CDR3 DNA is TGCGCCAGCAGCTCACCCGTGTACACCGGGGAGCTGTTTTTT. It encodes CASSSPVYTGELFF. The variable domain in full, with the rest retrieved from reference TRBV5-1 and TRBJ2-2, is KAGVTQTPRYLIKTRGQQVTLSCSPISGHRSVSWYQQTPGQGLQFLFEYFSETQRNKGNFPGRFSGRQFSNSRSEMNVSTLELGDSALYLCASSSPVYTGELFFGEGSRLTVL.

This clonotype occurred many times. The V call is TRBV5-1, the J call TRBJ1-2; 10 bases map to TRBD1. This CDR3 has 19 amino acids. V was clipped by 4 bases and J by 9 bases; unmatched bases: 24. CDR1 SGHRS and CDR2 YFSETQ come from the germline V gene. This CDR3 is CASSNSLRTGGSALGRYTF. The CDR3 DNA reads TGCGCCAGCAGCAACTCACTACGGACAGGGGGGAGTGCCCTAGGCCGCTACACCTTC.

As concerns this clonotype: Since a much larger clone is just one base distant, this may be a read error. CDR3 in amino acids: CATSGYGTRDFSDTQYF. The CDR3 coding sequence is TGTGCCACCAGTGGCTACGGGACAAGGGATTTCTCAGATACGCAGTATTTT. The gene calls are TRBV24-1 and TRBJ2-3; TRBD1 might be the D (6 bases). The V end lost 5 bases, the J end lost 4 bases, and 21 bases lay between the germline ends. Germline lookup yields CDR1 KGHDR and CDR2 SFDVKD. The CDR3 has 17 amino acids.

Points on this clonotype: A read error is possible here, since a much larger clone lies one base away. The rearrangement uses TRBV20-1 and TRBJ2-1; 9 positions agree with TRBD1. Germline V CDR1 and CDR2: DFQATT, SNEGSKA (reference sequence). This CDR3 is 14 amino acids long. CDR3 in amino acids: CGARVPGQGYEQFF. DNA of the CDR3: TGCGGTGCTAGAGTTCCGGGACAGGGATATGAGCAGTTCTTC.

The table lists this clonotype with many counts. The chain employs TRBV7-9 and TRBJ2-7; TRBD1 matches 7 bases. Trimming removed 3 bases from V and 0 bases from J; junction bases left unmatched: 5. The CDR3 length is 15 residues. The germline gives CDR1 SEHNR, CDR2 FQNEAQ (reference sequence). The CDR3 here is CASSFPGTDSYEQYF. CDR3 bases: TGTGCCAGCAGCTTCCCCGGGACAGACTCCTACGAGCAGTACTTC.

This clonotype was seen at least ten times. This chain joins TRBV7-9 and TRBJ1-2; D possibly corresponds to TRBD1 (6 bases). This CDR3 is built from 16 residues. V was cut by 5 bases and J by 3 bases, with 19 bases left in between. CDR1 and CDR2 (germline): SEHNR, FQNEAQ (reference sequence). The CDR3 bases are TGTGCCAGCAGCGGAACCGGGACACTAATTTACTATGGCTACACCTTC. Protein sequence: CASSGTGTLIYYGYTF. The whole variable domain, filled in from reference TRBV7-9 and TRBJ1-2, reads DTGVSQNPRHKITKRGQNVTFRCDPISEHNRLYWYRQTLGQGPEFLTYFQNEAQLEKSRLLSDRFSAERPKGSFSTLEIQRTEQGDSAMYLCASSGTGTLIYYGYTFGSGTRLTVV.

The chain joins TRBV5-1 to TRBJ2-7; D is possibly TRBD2 (5 bases). There are 13 residues in the CDR3. The V gene lost 0 bases and the J gene lost 7 bases, with 11 bases spanning the gap. Germline CDR1 SGHRS, CDR2 YFSETQ. The CDR3 here is CASSLGAGVEQYF. The CDR3 DNA sequence: TGCGCCAGCAGCTTGGGGGCCGGGGTTGAGCAGTACTTC.

A word on this clonotype: A much larger clone is a single base away; this may be a read error. The chain recombines TRBV20-1 with TRBJ2-3; TRBD1 aligns across 7 bases. CDR1 and CDR2 (germline): DFQATT, SNEGSKA (reference sequence). J gave up 4 bases and V 6 bases, and 13 bases lay outside the gene matches. The CDR3 runs to 15 residues. Here the CDR3 DNA reads TGCAGTGCCGTACAGCCCACAGGGGTAGCAGATACGCAGTATTTT. This encodes CSAVQPTGVADTQYF.

As regards this clonotype: A much larger clone is a single base away; this may be a read error. The V call is TRBV7-3, the J call TRBJ2-3, with D possibly being TRBD2 (7 bases). Germline V gene data show CDR1 as SGHTA and CDR2 as FQGTGA. The length of the CDR3 is 16 residues. V was pared by 6 bases and J by 4 bases, with 20 bases between. CDR3 residues: CASSPRGGGVADTQYF. The DNA of the CDR3 is TGTGCCAGCAGTCCAAGGGGGGGGGGCGTCGCAGATACGCAGTATTTT.

This clonotype was picked up many times. The genes are TRBV4-2 and TRBJ2-7, with TRBD2 matching over 8 bases. J was trimmed by 2 bases and V by 0 bases; bases with no gene match: 12. The CDR3 contains 18 residues. CDR1 and CDR2 from the germline V gene are LGHNA and YNFKEQ. The chain's CDR3 is CASSQDRAGSGGAYEQYF. DNA for the CDR3: TGTGCCAGCAGCCAAGATCGTGCAGGCAGCGGGGGAGCCTACGAGCAGTACTTC.

The genes are TRBV12-3 or TRBV12-4 and TRBJ1-5; the D is unclear. The CDR3 totals 14 residues. V was shortened by 6 bases and J by 4 bases, with 13 bases between the two germline ends. In DNA, the CDR3 is TGTGCCAGCAGCACCGTTTTGGGGAATCAGCCCCAGCATTTT. Residues: CASSTVLGNQPQHF.

Concerning this clonotype itself: Possible read error: a much larger clone is one base away. CDR3 sequence reads: CASSDENTIYF. The CDR3 DNA reads TGTGCCAGCAGTGATGAGAACACCATATATTTT. V gene TRBV27 combines with J gene TRBJ1-3, with unresolved D. The CDR3 is 11 amino acids. CDR1 is MNHEY and CDR2 is SMNVEV in the germline V gene (reference sequence). Deletions cut 5 bases from V and 7 bases from J, with 6 bases between.

This clonotype was picked up many times. This chain links TRBV7-2 with TRBJ1-5; TRBD1 matches 8 bases. Per the germline V gene, CDR1 is SGHTA and CDR2 is FQGNSA. V lost 1 base, J lost 4 bases, and 6 bases stayed unmatched. CDR3 size: 16 residues. CDR3 sequence reads: CASSLEVWTGNQPQHF. Here the CDR3 DNA reads TGTGCCAGCAGCTTAGAGGTCTGGACAGGGAATCAGCCCCAGCATTTT.

This clonotype has ten or more counts. CDR3 nucleotides: TGTGCCAGTGGGGACAGGGGGACGCAGTATTTT. This sequence encodes CASGDRGTQYF. The chain is built from TRBV19 and TRBJ2-3; 11 bases agree with TRBD1. V trimming: 8 bases; J trimming: 9 bases; junction bases outside the gene matches: 1. Germline V CDR1 and CDR2: LNHDA, SQIVND (reference sequence). The CDR3 contains 11 residues.

This clonotype was counted ten times or more. The chain couples TRBV11-2 to TRBJ2-7; weak D call: TRBD1 (6 bases). The CDR3 length is 14 residues. Trimming shortened V by 2 bases and J by 6 bases, and 14 bases separated the two germline ends. Germline-derived CDR1 and CDR2 are SGHAT and FQNNGV. CDR3 in DNA: TGTGCCAGCAGCTTAAACGGCAGGGGTGCCGAGCAGTACTTC. Its translation: CASSLNGRGAEQYF.

The table lists this clonotype with many counts. V gene TRBV4-2 combines with J gene TRBJ2-1, with D perhaps given as TRBD1 or TRBD2 (5 bases each). The CDR3 loop spans 15 amino acids. V gave up 0 bases and J gave up 6 bases, with 12 bases separating them. Germline-derived CDR1 and CDR2 are LGHNA and YNFKEQ. The CDR3 here is CASSQDQPGSNEQFF. CDR3 nucleotide sequence: TGTGCCAGCAGCCAAGATCAACCAGGGAGCAATGAGCAGTTCTTC.

There are a few counts of this clonotype. The chain has TRBV27 and TRBJ2-1; no reliable D call. There are 15 residues in the CDR3. Trimming removed 2 bases at V and 4 bases at J, with 12 bases between. Germline V lookup: CDR1 MNHEY, CDR2 SMNVEV (reference sequence). CDR3 DNA sequence: TGTGCCAGCAGTTTAGATCTAGACAATTACAATGAGCAGTTCTTC. Protein product: CASSLDLDNYNEQFF.

To note about this clonotype: As the CDR3 is not closed by the conserved phenylalanine or tryptophan, this likely results from a read error. CDR3 residues: CSARGSGGNYEQYS. The CDR3 DNA reads TGCAGTGCTAGGGGCTCGGGCGGAAACTACGAGCAGTACTCC. The chain recombines TRBV20-1 with TRBJ2-7, with D unclear. The CDR3 spans 14 residues. Per germline, CDR1 DFQATT and CDR2 SNEGSKA (reference sequence). V lost 3 bases to trimming and J lost 3 bases, with 15 bases between them.